Listed here are 22 T cell receptor beta chains from one sample, sequenced in a study of cytomegalovirus exposure and HLA in healthy donors. Method: immunoSEQ multiplex PCR; TCRdb's copy keeps in-frame clones and lacks some. The sample includes about 57,000 clones, approximately 93% of them seen just once. Specimen: PBMCs. The origin of the receptors is a young woman in good health and CMV-seronegative.

The gene calls are TRBV15 and TRBJ2-1; 11 nucleotides agree with TRBD2. Germline V lookup: CDR1 LNHNV, CDR2 YYDKDF (reference sequence). There are 15 residues in the CDR3. Losses at the gene ends were 5 bases for V and 9 bases for J; bases not matched to a gene: 9. Here the CDR3 DNA reads TGTGCCACCAGCCCTACGACTAGCGGGAAAGGTGAGCAGTTCTTC. The encoded protein is CATSPTTSGKGEQFF.

As DNA, the CDR3 is TGTGCCAGCAGCTTGAAGGGGACAGCGCAGGGAAACTATGGCTACACCTTC. This sequence encodes CASSLKGTAQGNYGYTF. V gene TRBV5-5 combines with J gene TRBJ1-2; TRBD1 matches 7 bases. Germline V lookup: CDR1 SGHKS, CDR2 YYEKEE (reference sequence). The ends lost 1 base at V and 2 bases at J; junction bases unmatched: 11. The CDR3 consists of 17 residues.

V is TRBV6-1 and J is TRBJ2-3; D call uncertain. The CDR3 consists of 15 residues. V was trimmed by 6 bases and J by 0 bases, leaving 13 bases between them. Germline CDR1 reads MNHNS; CDR2 reads SASEGT. This chain's CDR3 is CASRQWSASTDTQYF. The DNA of the CDR3 is TGTGCCAGCAGACAATGGTCCGCTAGCACAGATACGCAGTATTTT.

V and J are TRBV9 and TRBJ2-1; D perhaps matches TRBD1 (8 bases). Trimming pared 4 bases from V and 6 bases from J, leaving 23 bases between. Germline lookup yields CDR1 SGDLS and CDR2 YYNGEE. The length of the CDR3 is 17 residues. The CDR3 region has the DNA TGTGCCAGCAGCCCGAGAGGCGGGGGACAGGCGCTCAATGAGCAGTTCTTC. This gives the protein CASSPRGGGQALNEQFF.

This rearrangement joins TRBV10-3 to TRBJ1-4, with D unclear. V was clipped by 0 bases and J by 0 bases, with 5 bases between them. CDR3 size: 15 residues. CDR1 is ENHRY and CDR2 is SYGVKD in the germline V gene. This chain's CDR3 is CAISESQTTNEKLFF. The CDR3 nucleotides read TGTGCCATCAGTGAGTCACAGACAACTAATGAAAAACTGTTTTTT.

This clone showed up just a few times. The chain employs TRBV2 and TRBJ1-5; tentative D call: TRBD1 (6 bases). Trimming shortened V by 8 bases and J by 2 bases, and 10 bases separated the two germline ends. This CDR3 contains 13 residues. Germline CDR1 is SNHLY and CDR2 is FYNNEI. The CDR3 coding sequence is TGTGCCAGCCGACAGGTGGGCAATCAGCCCCAGCATTTT. This gives the protein CASRQVGNQPQHF.

The chain has TRBV27 and TRBJ2-5, with 8 bases identical to TRBD2. CDR3 length equals 14 residues. V lost 0 bases to trimming and J lost 4 bases; unmatched junction nucleotides: 1. Germline assignment: CDR1 MNHEY and CDR2 SMNVEV (reference sequence). DNA of the CDR3: TGTGCCAGCAGTTTATCCGCGGGGGGAGAGACCCAGTACTTC. It translates to CASSLSAGGETQYF.

The chain employs TRBV5-6 and TRBJ2-2; 7 bases fit TRBD2. The ends lost 3 bases at V and 1 base at J; junction bases unmatched: 9. CDR1 and CDR2 (germline): SGHDT, YYEEEE. The CDR3 contains 17 residues. Here the CDR3 reads CASSSLLGGKNTGELFF. The CDR3 region has the DNA TGTGCCAGCAGCTCCCTTTTGGGGGGGAAGAACACCGGGGAGCTGTTTTTT.

This rearrangement joins TRBV7-6 to TRBJ2-1; TRBD2 is a possible D gene (5 bases). The CDR3 spans 16 residues. V lost 4 bases and J 8 bases, leaving 21 bases between the germline ends. The germline V gene encodes CDR1 SGHVS and CDR2 FNYEAQ. CDR3 bases: TGTGCCAGCAGCTCAGTCTTCGGAGGCTCTAAGGATGAGCAGTTCTTC. Its translation: CASSSVFGGSKDEQFF.

A remark on this clone: The junction departs from germline at one end; a sequencing error may be responsible. Here the CDR3 reads CTSSLVVGAPGAFF. The CDR3 DNA sequence: TGCACCAGCAGCTTGGTAGTGGGGGCACCGGGAGCTTTCTTT. The chain employs TRBV5-1 and TRBJ1-1, with D possibly TRBD1 on 6 matching bases. Germline-derived CDR1 and CDR2 are SGHRS and YFSETQ. The CDR3 contains 14 residues. Based on the CDR3 plus reference TRBV5-1 and TRBJ1-1, the full variable domain is KAGVTQTPRYLIKTRGQQVTLSCSPISGHRSVSWYQQTPGQGLQFLFEYFSETQRNKGNFPGRFSGRQFSNSRSEMNVSTLELGDSALYLCTSSLVVGAPGAFFGQGTRLTVV.

About this clone itself: A junction end diverges from the germline sequence, so it may reflect a read error. The CDR3 DNA follows: TGTGCCAGCAGCCTAGCTACAGGGGGTGGGAACACTGAAGCTTTCTTT. Residues: CASSLATGGGNTEAFF. This rearrangement joins TRBV7-6 to TRBJ1-1; 8 positions agree with TRBD1. CDR1 is SGHVS, CDR2 FNYEAQ, per germline. The CDR3 sequence is 16 residues long.

The chain recombines TRBV30 with TRBJ2-5; 12 nucleotides align to TRBD2. Germline values: CDR1 GTSNPN, CDR2 SVGIG (reference sequence). CDR3 size: 15 residues. V was pared by 1 base and J by 4 bases, with 4 bases of the junction left unmatched. The chain's CDR3 is CAWSGLAGVLETQYF. For the CDR3, the DNA is TGTGCCTGGAGTGGACTAGCGGGAGTGTTAGAGACCCAGTACTTC. Combining the CDR3 with reference TRBV30 and TRBJ2-5 gives the whole variable domain SQTIHQWPATLVQPVGSPLSLECTVEGTSNPNLYWYRQAAGRGLQLLFYSVGIGQISSEVPQNLSASRPQDRQFILSSKKLLLSDSGFYLCAWSGLAGVLETQYFGPGTRLLVL.

The chain combines TRBV5-4 with TRBJ2-5; D might be TRBD2 (6 bases). V was shortened by 4 bases and J by 2 bases, with 18 bases between the two germline ends. Germline V gene data show CDR1 as SGHNT and CDR2 as YYREEE (reference sequence). This CDR3 spans 16 amino acids. The CDR3 nucleotides read TGTGCCAGCAGCCAGCGGGTGGGGGGAGAACAAGAGACCCAGTACTTC. It encodes CASSQRVGGEQETQYF.

The gene calls are TRBV15 and TRBJ1-6; D is unclear. CDR1 LNHNV and CDR2 YYDKDF come from the germline V gene (reference sequence). CDR3 size: 17 residues. Trimming shortened V by 1 base and J by 0 bases, and 10 bases separated the two germline ends. For the CDR3, the DNA is TGTGCCACCAGCAGAGTCACGGGGAGCTCCTATAATTCACCCCTCCACTTT. This encodes CATSRVTGSSYNSPLHF.

The chain links TRBV7-2 to TRBJ2-1; TRBD2 matches at 9 bases. This CDR3 is built from 13 residues. Germline V gives CDR1 SGHTA, CDR2 FQGNSA. V shed 5 bases and J 12 bases; nucleotides not matched to a gene: 8. The CDR3 coding sequence is TGTGCCAGCAGCCCGGGACTAGCCGCTTGGCAGTTCTTC. It specifies CASSPGLAAWQFF. Filled out from reference TRBV7-2 and TRBJ2-1, the complete variable domain reads GAGVSQSPSNKVTEKGKDVELRCDPISGHTALYWYRQSLGQGLEFLIYFQGNSAPDKSGLPSDRFSAERTGGSVSTLTIQRTQQEDSAVYLCASSPGLAAWQFFGPGTRLTVL.

This clone was picked up one time. V usage is TRBV14 and J usage is TRBJ1-2; D is uncertain. V gave up 1 base and J gave up 4 bases, with 7 bases separating them. The germline V gene encodes CDR1 SGHDN and CDR2 FVKESK. This CDR3 has 13 residues. CDR3 nucleotide sequence: TGTGCCAGCAGCCAAGTTAGCATCTATGGCTACACCTTC. It is translated as CASSQVSIYGYTF.

V is TRBV18 and J is TRBJ2-1, with 12 bases fitting TRBD2. The V gene end was trimmed by 3 bases and the J gene end by 8 bases; junction bases not matched to a gene: 5. Germline-derived CDR1 and CDR2 are KGHSH and LQKENI. The CDR3 length is 15 residues. The CDR3 region has the DNA TGTGCCAGCTCACCGTGGGCTAGCGGGAGGGATGAGCAGTTCTTC. Protein: CASSPWASGRDEQFF.

The chain couples TRBV13 to TRBJ1-4; TRBD1 might be the D (5 bases). The V and J ends lost 4 bases and 8 bases respectively, with 17 bases between them. Germline CDR1 reads PRHDT; CDR2 reads FYEKMQ (reference sequence). CDR3 length equals 15 residues. This CDR3 reads CASSSKTQVWEKLFF. CDR3 bases: TGTGCCAGCAGCTCTAAAACACAGGTCTGGGAAAAACTGTTTTTT.

The chain carries TRBV6-8 and TRBJ1-4; tentative D call: TRBD1 (5 bases). Per the germline V gene, CDR1 is MNHGY and CDR2 is SAAAGT. Trimming stripped 4 bases from V and 7 bases from J, with 7 bases between. The CDR3 runs to 12 residues. The DNA for the CDR3 is TGTGCCAGCAGTTCTAGGGGTGAAAAACTGTTTTTT. It translates to CASSSRGEKLFF.

The rearrangement joins TRBV19 to TRBJ2-5; 10 bases match TRBD1. Trimming took 5 bases from V and 4 from J; bases not matched to a gene: 7. CDR3 length: 15 residues. In germline, CDR1 is LNHDA, CDR2 SQIVND (reference sequence). The CDR3 loop reads CASSFPGQGRETQYF. DNA for the CDR3: TGTGCCAGTAGTTTCCCGGGACAGGGGCGAGAGACCCAGTACTTC. Full variable domain (remainder filled in from reference TRBV19 and TRBJ2-5): DGGITQSPKYLFRKEGQNVTLSCEQNLNHDAMYWYRQDPGQGLRLIYYSQIVNDFQKGDIAEGYSVSREKKESFPLTVTSAQKNPTAFYLCASSFPGQGRETQYFGPGTRLLVL.

The chain combines TRBV9 with TRBJ2-3, with TRBD2 matching 10 bases. This CDR3 has 15 residues. The junction had 5 bases not matched to a gene; V was cut back by 3 bases and J by 4 bases. Germline CDR1 is SGDLS and CDR2 is YYNGEE. In DNA form, the CDR3 reads TGTGCCAGCAGCGGGACTAGCGGTCGTTCAGATACGCAGTATTTT. Its protein is CASSGTSGRSDTQYF.

CDR3: CASLRGGTEYNEQFF. The CDR3 DNA is TGTGCCAGCCTTCGTGGGGGGACAGAATACAATGAGCAGTTCTTC. The chain has TRBV2 and TRBJ2-1; maybe TRBD1 (7 bases). Trimming shortened V by 8 bases and J by 4 bases, and 18 bases separated the two germline ends. Per the germline V gene, CDR1 is SNHLY and CDR2 is FYNNEI. This CDR3 is built from 15 residues. Using reference TRBV2 and TRBJ2-1 for the parts outside the CDR3, the full variable domain is EPEVTQTPSHQVTQMGQEVILRCVPISNHLYFYWYRQILGQKVEFLVSFYNNEISEKSEIFDDQFSVERPDGSNFTLKIRSTKLEDSAMYFCASLRGGTEYNEQFFGPGTRLTVL.